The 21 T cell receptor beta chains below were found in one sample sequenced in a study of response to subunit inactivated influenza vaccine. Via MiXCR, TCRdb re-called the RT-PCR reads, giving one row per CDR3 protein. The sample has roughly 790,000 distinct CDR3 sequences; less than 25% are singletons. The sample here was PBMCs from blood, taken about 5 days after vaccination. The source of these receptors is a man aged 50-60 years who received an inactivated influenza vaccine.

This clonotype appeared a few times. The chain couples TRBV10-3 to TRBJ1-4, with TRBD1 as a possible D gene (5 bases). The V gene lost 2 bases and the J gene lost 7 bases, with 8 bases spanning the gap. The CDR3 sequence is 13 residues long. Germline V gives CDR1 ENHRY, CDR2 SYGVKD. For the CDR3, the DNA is TGTGCCATCAGTGAGGGGGCGCGTGAAAAACTGTTTTTT. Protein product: CAISEGAREKLFF.

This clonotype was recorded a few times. The chain's CDR3 is CSASQRETQYF. In DNA, the CDR3 is TGCAGTGCTAGCCAGAGGGAGACCCAGTACTTC. The V call is TRBV20-1, the J call TRBJ2-5; D is unclear. CDR3 size: 11 residues. Looked up from germline, CDR1 is DFQATT and CDR2 is SNEGSKA (reference sequence). Between the trimmed V and J ends, which lost 3 bases and 5 bases, there was a span of 7 bases.

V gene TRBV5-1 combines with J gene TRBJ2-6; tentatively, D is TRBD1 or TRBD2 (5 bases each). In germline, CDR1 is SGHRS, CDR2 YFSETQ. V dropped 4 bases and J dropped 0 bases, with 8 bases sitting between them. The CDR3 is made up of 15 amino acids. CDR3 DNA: TGCGCCAGCAGCCGGGGACCCTCTGGGGCCAACGTCCTGACTTTC. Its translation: CASSRGPSGANVLTF.

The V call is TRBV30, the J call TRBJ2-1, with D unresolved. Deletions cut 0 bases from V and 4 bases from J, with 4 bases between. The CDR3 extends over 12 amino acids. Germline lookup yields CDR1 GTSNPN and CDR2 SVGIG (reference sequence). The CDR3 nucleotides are TGTGCCTGGAGTGTACTTTACAATGAGCAGTTCTTC. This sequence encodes CAWSVLYNEQFF.

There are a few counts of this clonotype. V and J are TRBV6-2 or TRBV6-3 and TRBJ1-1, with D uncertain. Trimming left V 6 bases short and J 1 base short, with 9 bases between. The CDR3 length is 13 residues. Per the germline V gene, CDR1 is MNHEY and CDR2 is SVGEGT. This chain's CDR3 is CASSYSKNTEAFF. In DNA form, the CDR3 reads TGTGCCAGCAGCTACAGCAAGAACACTGAAGCTTTCTTT.

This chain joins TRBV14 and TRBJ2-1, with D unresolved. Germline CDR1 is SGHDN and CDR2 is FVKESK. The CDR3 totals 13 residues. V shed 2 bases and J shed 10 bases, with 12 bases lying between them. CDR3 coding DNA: TGTGCCAGCAGCCAAATAAGAACACGAGAGCAGTTCTTC. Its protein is CASSQIRTREQFF.

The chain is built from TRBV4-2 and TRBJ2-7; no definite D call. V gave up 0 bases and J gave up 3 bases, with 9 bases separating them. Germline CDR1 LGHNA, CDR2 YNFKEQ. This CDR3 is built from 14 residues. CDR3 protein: CASSQDLRIYEQYF. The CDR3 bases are TGTGCCAGCAGCCAAGATCTTAGAATCTACGAGCAGTACTTC.

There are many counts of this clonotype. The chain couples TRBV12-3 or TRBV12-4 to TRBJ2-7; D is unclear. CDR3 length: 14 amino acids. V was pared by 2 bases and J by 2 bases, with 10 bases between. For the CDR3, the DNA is TGTGCCAGCAGTTTATCAACGGCAACCTACGAGCAGTACTTC. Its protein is CASSLSTATYEQYF.

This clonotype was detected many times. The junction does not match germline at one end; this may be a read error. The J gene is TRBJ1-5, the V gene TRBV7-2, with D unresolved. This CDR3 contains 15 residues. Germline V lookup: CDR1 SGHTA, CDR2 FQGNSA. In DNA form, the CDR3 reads TGTGCCAGCAGTTTAGTGGGGAATAGCAATCAGCCCCAGCATTTT. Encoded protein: CASSLVGNSNQPQHF.

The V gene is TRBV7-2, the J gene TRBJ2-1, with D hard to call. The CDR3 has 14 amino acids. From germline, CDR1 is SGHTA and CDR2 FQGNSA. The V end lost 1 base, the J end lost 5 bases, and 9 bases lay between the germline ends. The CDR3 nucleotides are TGTGCCAGCAGCTTAGTATTCGGTAACAATGAGCAGTTCTTC. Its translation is CASSLVFGNNEQFF.

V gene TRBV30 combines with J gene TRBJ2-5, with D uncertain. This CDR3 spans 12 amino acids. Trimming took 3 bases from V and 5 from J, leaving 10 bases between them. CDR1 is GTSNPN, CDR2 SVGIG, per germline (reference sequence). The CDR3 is CAWSVMMETQYF. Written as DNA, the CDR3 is TGTGCCTGGAGCGTCATGATGGAGACCCAGTACTTC. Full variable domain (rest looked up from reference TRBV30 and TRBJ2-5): SQTIHQWPATLVQPVGSPLSLECTVEGTSNPNLYWYRQAAGRGLQLLFYSVGIGQISSEVPQNLSASRPQDRQFILSSKKLLLSDSGFYLCAWSVMMETQYFGPGTRLLVL.

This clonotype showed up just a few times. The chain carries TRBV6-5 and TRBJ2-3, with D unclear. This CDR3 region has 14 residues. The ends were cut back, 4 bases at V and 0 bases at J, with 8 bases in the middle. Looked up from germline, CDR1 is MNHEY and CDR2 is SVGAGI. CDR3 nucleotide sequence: TGTGCCAGCAGTTCCCCTACAAGCACAGATACGCAGTATTTT. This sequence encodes CASSSPTSTDTQYF.

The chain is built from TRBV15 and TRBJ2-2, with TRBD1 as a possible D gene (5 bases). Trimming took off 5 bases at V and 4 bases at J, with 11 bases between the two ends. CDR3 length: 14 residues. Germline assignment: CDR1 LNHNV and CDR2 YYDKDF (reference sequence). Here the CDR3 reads CATSDDSFTGELFF. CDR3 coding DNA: TGTGCCACCAGCGACGACAGTTTCACCGGGGAGCTGTTTTTT.

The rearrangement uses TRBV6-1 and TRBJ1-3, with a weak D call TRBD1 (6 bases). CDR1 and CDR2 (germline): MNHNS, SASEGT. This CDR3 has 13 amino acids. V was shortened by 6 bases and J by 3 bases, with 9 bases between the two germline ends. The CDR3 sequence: CASSGGYGNTIYF. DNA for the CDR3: TGTGCCAGCAGCGGGGGCTATGGAAACACCATATATTTT.

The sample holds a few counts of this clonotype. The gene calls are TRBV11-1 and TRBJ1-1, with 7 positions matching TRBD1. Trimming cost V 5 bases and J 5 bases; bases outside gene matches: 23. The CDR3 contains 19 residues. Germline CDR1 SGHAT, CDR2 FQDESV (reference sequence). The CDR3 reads CASSRTSLRGGWEATEAFF. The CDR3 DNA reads TGTGCCAGCAGCCGAACCAGCCTCAGGGGGGGCTGGGAAGCAACTGAAGCTTTCTTT. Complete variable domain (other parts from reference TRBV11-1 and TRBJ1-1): EAEVAQSPRYKITEKSQAVAFWCDPISGHATLYWYRQILGQGPELLVQFQDESVVDDSQLPKDRFSAERLKGVDSTLKIQPAELGDSAMYLCASSRTSLRGGWEATEAFFGQGTRLTVV.

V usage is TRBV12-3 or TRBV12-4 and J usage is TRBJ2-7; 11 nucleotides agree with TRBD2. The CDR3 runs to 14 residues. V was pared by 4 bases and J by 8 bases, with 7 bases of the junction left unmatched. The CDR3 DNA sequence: TGTGCCAGCAGTTCGACTAGCGGGGACGACAAGCAGTACTTC. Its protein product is CASSSTSGDDKQYF.

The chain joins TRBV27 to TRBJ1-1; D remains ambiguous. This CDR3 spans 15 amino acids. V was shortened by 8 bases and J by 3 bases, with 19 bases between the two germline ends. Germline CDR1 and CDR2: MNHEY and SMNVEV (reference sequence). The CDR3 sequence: CASSARGVRHTEAFF. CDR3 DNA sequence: TGTGCCAGCTCAGCCCGCGGGGTCCGGCACACTGAAGCTTTCTTT.

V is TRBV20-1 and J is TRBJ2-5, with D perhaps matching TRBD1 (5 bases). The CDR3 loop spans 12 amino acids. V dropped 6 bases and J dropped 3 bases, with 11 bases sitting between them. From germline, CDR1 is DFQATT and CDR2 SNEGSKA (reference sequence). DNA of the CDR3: TGCAGTGCCCCAGGGTATGAAGAGACCCAGTACTTC. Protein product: CSAPGYEETQYF.

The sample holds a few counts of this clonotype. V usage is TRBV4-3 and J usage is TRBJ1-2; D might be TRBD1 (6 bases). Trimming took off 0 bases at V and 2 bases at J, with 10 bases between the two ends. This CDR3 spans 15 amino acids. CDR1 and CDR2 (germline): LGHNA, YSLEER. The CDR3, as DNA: TGCGCCAGCAGCCAAGAACCGGGGACAAACTATGGCTACACCTTC. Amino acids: CASSQEPGTNYGYTF.

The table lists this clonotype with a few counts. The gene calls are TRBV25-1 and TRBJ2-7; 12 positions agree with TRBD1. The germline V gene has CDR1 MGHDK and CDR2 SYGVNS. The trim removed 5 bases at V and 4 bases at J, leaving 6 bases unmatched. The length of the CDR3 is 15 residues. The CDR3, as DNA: TGTGCCAGCAGTTCCGGGACAGGGGGCTGGTACGAGCAGTACTTC. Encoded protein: CASSSGTGGWYEQYF.

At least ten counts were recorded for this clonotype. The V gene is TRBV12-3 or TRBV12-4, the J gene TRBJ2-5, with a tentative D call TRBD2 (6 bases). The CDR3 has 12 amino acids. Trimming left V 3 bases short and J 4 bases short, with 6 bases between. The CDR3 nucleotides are TGTGCCAGCAGTTTCGGGGGAGAGACCCAGTACTTC. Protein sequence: CASSFGGETQYF.